What follows describes a single TCR beta chain. Its antigen remains unknown. The sample comes from a study of T cells after yellow fever vaccination. Whole-study findings and limits: The presence of abundant clonotypes contaminating from the bulk population was possible in FACS-sorted repertoires.

MiXCR was run by TCRdb on the 5' RACE reads, yielding one entry per CDR3 protein. Found here are approximately 600,000 distinct CDR3 sequences, over 9% of them singletons; the top ten hold about 16%. Germline trimming cut 2 bases from V and 5 bases from J; bases unmatched to any gene: 8. The V gene's germline CDR1 is DFQATT and CDR2 SNEGSKA (reference sequence). The CDR3 contains 14 residues. This TCR was recovered from a man aged 25-40 years who received the YFV17D yellow fever vaccine. Source: PBMCs, taken on the day of the yellow fever booster vaccination. The V call is TRBV20-1, the J call TRBJ2-5, with TRBD2 matching 7 bases. This chain's CDR3 is CSARTGGGGETQYF. CDR3 DNA sequence: TGCAGTGCTAGAACGGGGGGTGGAGGCGAGACCCAGTACTTC.